These 27 T cell receptor beta chains came from one sample sequenced in a study of T cell responses to AZD1222 COVID-19 vaccine. Assay: immunoSEQ multiplex PCR; the TCRdb copy retains only in-frame clones and omits some. Altogether about 97,000 clones are present, approximately 90% being singletons, with the ten largest covering 1.3%. Here the sequenced sample was peripheral blood, taken on day 0 of AZD1222 vaccination. Receptor source: an adult in good health.

This sequence joins TRBV2 and TRBJ2-5; D not resolved. Germline-derived CDR1 and CDR2 are SNHLY and FYNNEI. The CDR3 totals 13 residues. V was pared by 3 bases and J by 7 bases, with 12 bases between. The CDR3: CASSESAWGTQYF. The CDR3 DNA follows: TGTGCCAGCAGTGAGTCAGCCTGGGGGACCCAGTACTTC.

The chain uses TRBV4-1 and TRBJ1-2; TRBD1 agrees at 9 bases. CDR3 length: 18 residues. Germline V lookup: CDR1 MGHRA, CDR2 YSYEKL. The V segment lost 3 bases and the J segment 0 bases; nucleotides outside the gene matches: 11. Here the CDR3 reads CASSQDPGQGPANYGYTF. CDR3 in DNA: TGCGCCAGCAGCCAGGATCCGGGACAGGGCCCAGCTAACTATGGCTACACCTTC.

This clone has at least ten counts. The J gene is TRBJ1-1, the V gene TRBV7-9; 11 bases agree with TRBD1. The CDR3 length is 15 residues. The J segment lost 6 bases and the V segment lost 5 bases, leaving 8 bases of the junction unmatched. The germline V gene has CDR1 SEHNR and CDR2 FQNEAQ (reference sequence). The chain's CDR3 is CASSIWTGGDPEAFF. The CDR3 DNA reads as TGTGCCAGCAGCATATGGACAGGGGGCGACCCTGAAGCTTTCTTT.

J is TRBJ2-7 and V is TRBV6-1; 11 positions agree with TRBD1. Per germline, CDR1 MNHNS and CDR2 SASEGT. This CDR3 is built from 18 residues. J was trimmed by 5 bases and V by 1 base; bases with no gene match: 13. The CDR3 DNA reads as TGTGCCAGCAGTGAAGATTTGGGAGGACAGGGGGCTTCCAACGAGCAGTACTTC. This codes for CASSEDLGGQGASNEQYF.

This clone came up once. This chain joins TRBV15 and TRBJ1-5; D gene ambiguous. The germline V gene encodes CDR1 LNHNV and CDR2 YYDKDF (reference sequence). The V end lost 0 bases, the J end lost 3 bases, and 3 bases lay between the germline ends. This CDR3 has 13 amino acids. The CDR3 loop is CATSRDPNQPQHF. CDR3 DNA: TGTGCCACCAGCAGAGATCCCAATCAGCCCCAGCATTTT.

The chain has TRBV28 and TRBJ1-5; 7 bases match TRBD1. The CDR3 length is 16 residues. Trimming at V came to 8 bases and at J to 6 bases, leaving 16 bases not matched to a gene. CDR1 and CDR2 (germline): MDHEN, SYDVKM. The CDR3 DNA reads as TGTGCCAGCGGACGGACAGGTGGGACGAATGGTCAGCCCCAGCATTTT. As protein: CASGRTGGTNGQPQHF. Full variable domain (rest looked up from reference TRBV28 and TRBJ1-5): DVKVTQSSRYLVKRTGEKVFLECVQDMDHENMFWYRQDPGLGLRLIYFSYDVKMKEKGDIPEGYSVSREKKERFSLILESASTNQTSMYLCASGRTGGTNGQPQHFGDGTRLSIL.

CDR3 sequence (DNA): TGTGCCAGCAGCTCAAACCCGGGCCCTAATTCACCCCTCCACTTT. Translated, it gives CASSSNPGPNSPLHF. The J gene is TRBJ1-6, the V gene TRBV11-2, with unresolved D. Trimming left V 4 bases short and J 6 bases short, with 13 bases between. The CDR3 extends over 15 amino acids. Per the germline V gene, CDR1 is SGHAT and CDR2 is FQNNGV.

This chain uses TRBV25-1 with TRBJ1-2; 10 positions match TRBD1. This CDR3 contains 15 residues. The V gene's germline CDR1 is MGHDK and CDR2 SYGVNS. Unmatched junction bases numbered 8, after V lost 2 bases and J lost 8 bases. The CDR3 sequence is CASSEPDRGLDGYTF. The CDR3 DNA reads TGTGCCAGCAGTGAACCTGACAGGGGGCTGGACGGCTACACCTTC.

The J gene is TRBJ1-5, the V gene TRBV28; the D gene is possibly TRBD1 (5 bases). Germline loops: CDR1 MDHEN, CDR2 SYDVKM. The V end lost 6 bases, the J end lost 7 bases, and 19 bases lay between the germline ends. This CDR3 region has 15 residues. The CDR3 DNA follows: TGTGCCAGCAGACCGGGGCCCTCCTCCAGGCAGCCCCAGCATTTT. This gives the protein CASRPGPSSRQPQHF.

The chain recombines TRBV10-3 with TRBJ1-1; no clear D. Trimming stripped 6 bases from V and 10 bases from J, with 12 bases between. The CDR3 is 11 residues long. The germline CDR1 and CDR2 sequences are ENHRY and SYGVKD. CDR3 sequence (DNA): TGTGCCATCAGGACGCCCAAGGGAGCTTTCTTT. This sequence encodes CAIRTPKGAFF.

The chain is built from TRBV6-5 and TRBJ2-5; 12 nucleotides align to TRBD2. CDR1 is MNHEY, CDR2 SVGAGI, per germline. CDR3 length: 15 residues. Germline trimming cut 7 bases from V and 1 base from J; bases unmatched to any gene: 4. CDR3 loop: CASTKTSGGQETQYF. In DNA, the CDR3 is TGTGCCAGCACTAAGACTAGCGGGGGCCAAGAGACCCAGTACTTC.

The genes are TRBV11-2 and TRBJ1-4; D not resolved. V lost 0 bases and J 0 bases, leaving 14 bases between the germline ends. CDR3 length equals 18 residues. In germline, CDR1 is SGHAT, CDR2 FQNNGV. The CDR3 sequence is CASSLELSRTATNEKLFF. Here the CDR3 DNA reads TGTGCCAGCAGCTTAGAATTGTCCAGGACGGCAACTAATGAAAAACTGTTTTTT.

The table lists this clone with a count of one. V gene TRBV2 combines with J gene TRBJ1-1; TRBD1 might be the D (5 bases). Trimming stripped 1 base from V and 6 bases from J, with 15 bases between. The CDR3 has 15 amino acids. In germline, CDR1 is SNHLY, CDR2 FYNNEI. As DNA, the CDR3 is TGTGCCAGCAGTGAAGTGGCAGGGTGGAGACCTGAAGCTTTCTTT. It translates to CASSEVAGWRPEAFF.

This chain uses TRBV6-5 with TRBJ2-7; no definite D call. CDR1 and CDR2 (germline): MNHEY, SVGAGI. Trimming removed 4 bases at V and 6 bases at J, with 13 bases between. This CDR3 is built from 13 residues. In DNA form, the CDR3 reads TGTGCCAGCAGTTTTAGACAAGTAACCGAGCAGTACTTC. It yields the protein CASSFRQVTEQYF.

The V and J genes are TRBV28 and TRBJ1-2; D remains ambiguous. V gave up 5 bases and J gave up 5 bases, with 21 bases separating them. The CDR3 loop spans 16 amino acids. Germline V gene data show CDR1 as MDHEN and CDR2 as SYDVKM. CDR3 DNA sequence: TGTGCCAGCAGTGCACTGGAGGGATTTTATGTTTATGGCTACACCTTC. Translation: CASSALEGFYVYGYTF.

This clone was picked up a small number of times. The genes are TRBV7-9 and TRBJ1-2; D is unresolved. V gave up 2 bases and J gave up 0 bases, with 13 bases separating them. This CDR3 has 16 residues. From germline, CDR1 is SEHNR and CDR2 FQNEAQ (reference sequence). The CDR3 bases are TGTGCCAGCAGCTTAAAAAACCGGGAGACTAACTATGGCTACACCTTC. Amino acid sequence: CASSLKNRETNYGYTF. Variable domain in full (rest from reference TRBV7-9 and TRBJ1-2): DTGVSQNPRHKITKRGQNVTFRCDPISEHNRLYWYRQTLGQGPEFLTYFQNEAQLEKSRLLSDRFSAERPKGSFSTLEIQRTEQGDSAMYLCASSLKNRETNYGYTFGSGTRLTVV.

V is TRBV14 and J is TRBJ1-1; unclear D gene. With 1 base removed from V and 7 bases from J, the gap between germline ends came to 4 bases. CDR3 length: 11 residues. CDR1 is SGHDN, CDR2 FVKESK, per germline. The DNA of the CDR3 is TGTGCCAGCAGCCAAGGCGTTGAAGCTTTCTTT. Its protein product is CASSQGVEAFF. The full variable domain, with the rest looked up from reference TRBV14 and TRBJ1-1, is EAGVTQFPSHSVIEKGQTVTLRCDPISGHDNLYWYRRVMGKEIKFLLHFVKESKQDESGMPNNRFLAERTGGTYSTLKVQPAELEDSGVYFCASSQGVEAFFGQGTRLTVV.

This rearrangement joins TRBV4-1 to TRBJ2-7; possible D gene TRBD2, 5 bases. Germline V gene sequence: CDR1 MGHRA, CDR2 YSYEKL. CDR3 length: 16 amino acids. Trimming cost V 1 base and J 2 bases, with 15 bases left between them. The chain's CDR3 is CASSQGGGQLTYEQYF. The CDR3 region has the DNA TGCGCCAGCAGCCAAGGAGGAGGCCAGCTTACCTACGAGCAGTACTTC.

The V and J genes are TRBV9 and TRBJ1-2; 8 bases align to TRBD1. The CDR3 has 16 amino acids. Germline-derived CDR1 and CDR2 are SGDLS and YYNGEE. Trimming took 0 bases from V and 4 from J; bases not matched to a gene: 8. DNA of the CDR3: TGTGCCAGCAGCGTAGCCGACAGGGGTTTTTCCTATGGCTACACCTTC. It yields the protein CASSVADRGFSYGYTF.

This sequence joins TRBV5-5 and TRBJ2-7; D gene unclear. Trimming pared 4 bases from V and 4 bases from J, leaving 12 bases between. There are 13 residues in the CDR3. Germline loops: CDR1 SGHKS, CDR2 YYEKEE (reference sequence). In DNA form, the CDR3 reads TGTGCCAGCAGCCCCGCAGTTCGGTACGAGCAGTACTTC. Its protein is CASSPAVRYEQYF. Together with reference TRBV5-5 and TRBJ2-7, the CDR3 gives the full variable domain: DAGVTQSPTHLIKTRGQQVTLRCSPISGHKSVSWYQQVLGQGPQFIFQYYEKEERGRGNFPDRFSARQFPNYSSELNVNALLLGDSALYLCASSPAVRYEQYFGPGTRLTVT.

The CDR3 loop reads CASSEVVGNGYTF. CDR3 nucleotides: TGCGCCAGCAGTGAAGTGGTCGGGAATGGCTACACCTTC. J is TRBJ1-2 and V is TRBV10-1; D is uncertain. V gave up 3 bases and J gave up 6 bases, with 11 bases separating them. Germline CDR1 and CDR2: WNHNN and SYGVQD (reference sequence). CDR3 length: 13 residues.

This clone has just one count. The V gene is TRBV7-8, the J gene TRBJ1-2; 7 bases agree with TRBD1. The CDR3 has 15 amino acids. The ends lost 1 base at V and 8 bases at J; junction bases unmatched: 10. CDR1 is SGHVS, CDR2 FQNEAQ, per germline. The CDR3 protein is CASSLGGRTGSGYTF. The CDR3 DNA reads TGTGCCAGCAGCTTAGGGGGGAGGACAGGATCAGGCTACACCTTC.

The V gene is TRBV7-3, the J gene TRBJ2-5; D is tentatively TRBD1 or TRBD2 (5 bases each). The CDR3 runs to 13 residues. Trimming removed 2 bases at V and 2 bases at J, with 6 bases between. Germline CDR1 is SGHTA and CDR2 is FQGTGA. The CDR3 here is CASSLWGQETQYF. CDR3 nucleotide sequence: TGTGCCAGCAGCTTATGGGGGCAAGAGACCCAGTACTTC.

The V call is TRBV9, the J call TRBJ1-3; D is undetermined. Germline V gene sequence: CDR1 SGDLS, CDR2 YYNGEE. Trimming shortened V by 0 bases and J by 0 bases, and 10 bases separated the two germline ends. The CDR3 runs to 16 residues. The CDR3 region is CASSVDRESSGNTIYF. As DNA, the CDR3 is TGTGCCAGCAGCGTAGATAGGGAGAGCTCTGGAAACACCATATATTTT.

This clone has a single count. V and J are TRBV28 and TRBJ1-4; D gene unclear. Germline V gives CDR1 MDHEN, CDR2 SYDVKM. V was clipped by 7 bases and J by 7 bases, with 16 bases between them. CDR3 length: 14 amino acids. The CDR3 nucleotides are TGTGCCAGCAACACAGCGGGTAGGACTGAAAAACTGTTTTTT. This codes for CASNTAGRTEKLFF.

J is TRBJ2-7 and V is TRBV4-2, with 8 bases identical to TRBD2. V was pared by 0 bases and J by 1 base, with 8 bases of the junction left unmatched. CDR1 is LGHNA, CDR2 YNFKEQ, per germline. CDR3 length: 17 amino acids. CDR3 nucleotide sequence: TGTGCCAGCAGCCAAGATCTGGTCCCTAGCGGGTCCTACGAGCAGTACTTC. Translation: CASSQDLVPSGSYEQYF.

The chain combines TRBV27 with TRBJ2-2; perhaps TRBD2 as D (5 bases). Trimming took 8 bases from V and 1 from J, leaving 8 bases between them. The germline V gene has CDR1 MNHEY and CDR2 SMNVEV (reference sequence). The CDR3 runs 13 residues. The CDR3 nucleotides are TGTGCCAGCGGAGGAGGGAACACCGGGGAGCTGTTTTTT. Encoded protein: CASGGGNTGELFF.